This TCR beta chain was identified during a study of OX40 agonist ivuxolimab in advanced cancers. Here immunoSEQ multiplex PCR was the method, and the copy in TCRdb shows in-frame clones only, minus some. The sample lists some 59,000 clones, roughly 90% occurring once. The CDR3 length is 13 residues. Germline assignment: CDR1 ENHRY and CDR2 SYGVKD. V was trimmed by 10 bases and J by 3 bases, leaving 13 bases between them. The chain links TRBV10-3 to TRBJ1-3; no reliable D call. The starting material was CD4+ or CD8+ T cells sorted from blood, obtained in a trial of the OX40 agonist ivuxolimab. The source of this sequence is an adult with an advanced solid tumor such as melanoma, head and neck, liver or kidney cancer. CDR3 in amino acids: CATSVRNGNTIYF. In DNA, the CDR3 is TGTGCCACTTCCGTTCGTAATGGAAACACCATATATTTT.